Below, one TCR beta chain is given with its context. Its antigen is unknown. Reverse transcription of roughly 0.5 to 1 ug RNA was carried out with random hexamers. Amplification of TCR beta CDR3 across 54 Vbeta and 13 Jbeta was performed with immunoSEQ multiplex PCR. In TCRdb, the immunoSEQ multiplex PCR reads were re-called with MiXCR into one record per CDR3 protein. The data show around 180,000 distinct CDR3 sequences, approximately 94% seen once. The data are from a study of CD8 T cells in Susac syndrome. Study-wide context: Patients with Susac syndrome, at blood draw, were therapy-naive, on corticosteroids, or on intravenous immunoglobulin alone.

Trimming pared 0 bases from V and 8 bases from J, leaving 8 bases between. CDR3 length: 12 amino acids. Germline CDR1 is DFQATT and CDR2 is SNEGSKA (reference sequence). TCR beta sequencing was performed on blood CD8+ and CD4+ T cells. General study results and limits: The study's TCR sequencing and HLA analysis drew on a certain number of individuals. That number was acknowledged as relatively small.

Sequencing input: CD4+ T cells from PBMCs. The chain couples TRBV20-1 to TRBJ2-1; no clear D gene. The source is a human donor with Susac syndrome. CDR3 coding DNA: TGCAGTGCTAGAGAGAGCACCCATGAGCAGTTCTTC. Its translation is CSARESTHEQFF.